The rows below give T cell receptor beta chains drawn from one sample of a study of long-term antiretroviral therapy in people with HIV. Data came from immunoSEQ multiplex PCR; TCRdb stores just in-frame clones and leaves some out. The repertoire holds under 25,000 clones, 76% seen once, with roughly a tenth in the top ten. The sample was unsorted PBMCs, taken 0.5 years before starting antiretroviral therapy. Receptors were obtained from a man younger than 35 with HIV. The CDR3 runs from the conserved cysteine through the conserved F or W. A D gene is named only where the DNA matches it firmly. A row's size may be missing; if present it is once, few, many or a size class.

J gene	D gene	V gene	clone size	CDR3 protein	CDR3 DNA
TRBJ2-7	TRBD1	TRBV2	.	CASRTGGSYEQYF	TGTGCCAGCAGGACAGGGGGGTCCTACGAGCAGTACTTC
TRBJ2-1	TRBD2	TRBV7-9	.	CASSLTSGYNEQFF	TGTGCCAGCAGCTTAACTAGCGGATACAATGAGCAGTTCTTC
TRBJ2-1	.	TRBV7-2	.	CASSLGTGSSYNEQFF	TGTGCCAGCAGCTTAGGGACGGGGAGCTCCTACAATGAGCAGTTCTTC
TRBJ2-3	.	TRBV5-1	.	CASSLVGSWTDTQYF	TGCGCCAGCAGCCTCGTCGGGAGTTGGACAGATACGCAGTATTTT
TRBJ2-2	.	TRBV9	.	CASSVDPWGTGELFF	TGTGCCAGCAGCGTTGACCCTTGGGGGACCGGGGAGCTGTTTTTT
TRBJ1-2	TRBD1	TRBV19	.	CASSIADRGLGDGYTF	TGTGCCAGTAGTATAGCCGACAGGGGTTTAGGGGATGGCTACACCTTC
TRBJ1-2	.	TRBV5-6	medium-sized	CASSLDTVVSGYTF	TGTGCCAGCAGCTTAGATACGGTGGTGTCCGGCTACACCTTC
TRBJ2-7	.	TRBV5-4	.	CASSLSSYEQYF	TGTGCCAGCAGCTTGTCCAGCTACGAGCAGTACTTC
TRBJ2-7	.	TRBV5-6	.	CASSPFLRGRLRDEQYF	TGTGCCAGCAGCCCTTTTCTCCGGGGGCGCCTTCGGGACGAGCAGTACTTC
TRBJ1-4	.	TRBV28	.	CASSLGDPNRRGLFF	TGTGCCAGCAGTTTGGGTGATCCGAACCGAAGAGGTCTGTTTTTT
TRBJ2-7	.	TRBV6-1	few	CASGRTYEQYF	TGTGCCAGCGGACGGACCTACGAGCAGTACTTC
TRBJ1-2	.	TRBV5-1	.	CASSLDSGGYGYTF	TGCGCCAGCAGCTTGGATTCCGGGGGGTACGGCTACACCTTC
TRBJ1-5	TRBD1	TRBV4-3	.	CASSQDSRGNQPQHF	TGCGCCAGCAGCCAAGATAGCAGGGGGAATCAGCCCCAGCATTTT
TRBJ2-1	.	TRBV27	.	CASSSPGSYNEQFF	TGTGCCAGCAGTTCGCCAGGATCATACAATGAGCAGTTCTTC
TRBJ2-1	TRBD2	TRBV4-3	.	CASSPHTSGSNEQFF	TGCGCCAGCAGCCCCCATACTAGCGGGTCGAATGAGCAGTTCTTC
TRBJ2-7	.	TRBV5-1	.	CASSANSYEQYF	TGCGCCAGCAGTGCCAATTCCTACGAGCAGTACTTC
TRBJ2-7	.	TRBV7-9	.	CASSLWAVYEQYF	TGTGCCAGCAGCTTATGGGCGGTCTACGAGCAGTACTTC
TRBJ2-7	TRBD1	TRBV7-9	.	CASSPPGQVYEQYF	TGTGCCAGCAGCCCGCCGGGACAGGTCTACGAGCAGTACTTC
TRBJ2-7	.	TRBV19	.	CASSDGREDEQYF	TGTGCCAGTAGTGATGGCAGGGAGGACGAGCAGTACTTC
TRBJ2-7	.	TRBV18	.	CASSRPWGQQAYPYEQYF	TGTGCCAGCTCACGACCATGGGGTCAACAGGCCTATCCCTACGAGCAGTACTTC
TRBJ2-1	TRBD2	TRBV9	.	CASSAWTSGRVSSYNEQFF	TGTGCCAGCAGCGCCTGGACTAGCGGGAGGGTAAGCTCCTACAATGAGCAGTTCTTC
TRBJ1-4	.	TRBV18	.	CASSKQRLNEKLFF	TGTGCCAGCTCAAAGCAAAGGCTTAATGAAAAACTGTTTTTT
TRBJ2-7	TRBD1	TRBV15	.	CATSSGQGYEQYF	TGTGCCACCAGCAGCGGACAGGGCTACGAGCAGTACTTC
TRBJ2-2	TRBD2	TRBV29-1	.	CSVEGGLPTGELFF	TGCAGCGTTGAAGGGGGACTACCCACCGGGGAGCTGTTTTTT
TRBJ2-7	.	TRBV5-4	.	CASSLRGQGSSEQYF	TGTGCCAGCAGCTTGCGGGGTCAGGGAAGTTCCGAGCAGTACTTC
TRBJ1-1	.	TRBV9	few	CASSDSGDTEAFF	TGTGCCAGCAGCGACAGTGGGGACACTGAAGCTTTCTTT
TRBJ2-7	.	TRBV28	.	CASSLKRLSYEQYF	TGTGCCAGCAGTTTGAAGCGTCTTTCCTACGAGCAGTACTTC
TRBJ2-7	.	TRBV19	.	CASHDPVNLEQYF	TGTGCCAGCCACGACCCAGTCAACCTCGAGCAGTACTTC
TRBJ2-7	.	TRBV11-2	.	CASSLGLYYEQYF	TGTGCCAGCAGCTTGGGTCTTTACTACGAGCAGTACTTC
TRBJ2-7	.	TRBV5-6	medium-sized	CASSLRDGSYEQYF	TGTGCCAGCAGCTTGCGGGACGGATCCTACGAGCAGTACTTC
TRBJ1-1	.	TRBV2	.	CASRQGPNTEAFF	TGTGCCAGCAGACAGGGCCCCAACACTGAAGCTTTCTTT
TRBJ2-3	TRBD1	TRBV2	.	CANQGDTTSTDTQYF	TGTGCCAACCAGGGGGACACAACTAGCACAGATACGCAGTATTTT
TRBJ1-3	.	TRBV27	.	CASKVPQGAERSQEGNTIYF	TGTGCCAGCAAAGTTCCCCAAGGGGCAGAGCGAAGTCAGGAGGGAAACACCATATATTTT
TRBJ2-7	.	TRBV19	.	CATGNSYEQYF	TGTGCCACAGGGAATTCCTACGAGCAGTACTTC
TRBJ2-3	.	TRBV27	.	CASSSPRVYTDTQYF	TGTGCCAGCAGTTCCCCGAGGGTCTACACAGATACGCAGTATTTT
TRBJ2-7	.	TRBV27	.	CASSSLIRYEQYF	TGTGCCAGCAGTTCATTGATACGCTACGAGCAGTACTTC
TRBJ2-7	TRBD1	TRBV7-6	.	CASSYRGDSYEQYF	TGTGCCAGCAGCTACAGGGGGGACTCCTACGAGCAGTACTTC
TRBJ2-1	.	TRBV7-2	.	CASSRLVGPYNEQFF	TGTGCCAGCAGCAGACTAGTGGGGCCCTACAATGAGCAGTTCTTC
TRBJ2-5	.	TRBV6-5	.	CASRIGGWIETQYF	TGTGCCAGCAGAATTGGGGGGTGGATAGAGACCCAGTACTTC
TRBJ1-2	.	TRBV27	.	CASSFRREGGGYTF	TGTGCCAGCAGTTTCCGACGCGAGGGAGGAGGCTACACCTTC
TRBJ2-7	TRBD2	TRBV10-3	.	CAINGGSPYEQYF	TGTGCCATCAACGGCGGGAGCCCCTACGAGCAGTACTTC
TRBJ1-2	.	TRBV2	.	CASTPHRSEALNYGYTF	TGTGCCAGCACCCCCCATCGCTCAGAGGCTTTAAACTATGGCTACACCTTC
TRBJ1-5	.	TRBV15	.	CATSREQTNQPQHF	TGTGCCACCAGCAGAGAACAGACCAATCAGCCCCAGCATTTT
TRBJ2-1	TRBD1	TRBV4-1	once	CASSQDLGQGTDEQFF	TGCGCCAGCAGCCAAGATCTCGGACAGGGGACCGATGAGCAGTTCTTC
TRBJ2-5	.	TRBV5-1	.	CASSLGGDQETQYF	TGCGCCAGCAGCTTGGGAGGTGATCAGGAGACCCAGTACTTC
TRBJ2-7	.	TRBV28	.	CASSLDPDAEQYF	TGTGCCAGCAGTTTGGACCCCGACGCCGAGCAGTACTTC
TRBJ1-1	TRBD1	TRBV18	.	CASSQGTGRTEAFF	TGTGCCAGCTCACAGGGGACAGGGAGAACTGAAGCTTTCTTT
TRBJ2-7	TRBD1	TRBV27	medium-sized	CASTAGTGSYEQYF	TGTGCCAGCACCGCGGGGACAGGGAGTTACGAGCAGTACTTC
TRBJ1-1	.	TRBV5-1	.	CASSWGTLGPNTEAFF	TGCGCCAGCAGCTGGGGGACCCTTGGCCCGAACACTGAAGCTTTCTTT
TRBJ2-3	TRBD1	TRBV5-4	.	CASSHKIDREADTQYF	TGTGCCAGCAGCCATAAAATCGACAGGGAAGCAGATACGCAGTATTTT
TRBJ1-3	.	TRBV27	large	CASSEGLNSGNTIYF	TGTGCCAGCAGTGAAGGACTGAACTCTGGAAACACCATATATTTT
TRBJ1-2	.	TRBV5-4	.	CASTPGISGYGYTF	TGTGCCAGCACCCCCGGCATTTCGGGCTATGGCTACACCTTC
TRBJ1-1	.	TRBV4-3	.	CASSQAIAGSSEAFF	TGCGCCAGCAGCCAAGCAATTGCGGGGTCTTCTGAAGCTTTCTTT
TRBJ2-1	.	TRBV7-3	.	CASSLGVGNEQFF	TGTGCCAGCAGCTTAGGTGTAGGCAATGAGCAGTTCTTC
TRBJ2-1	TRBD2	TRBV13	.	CASSGRGGPNEQFF	TGTGCCAGCAGCGGACGGGGGGGCCCCAATGAGCAGTTCTTC
TRBJ1-2	TRBD1	TRBV6-5	.	CASRGQGGSYGYTF	TGTGCCAGCAGGGGACAGGGCGGAAGCTATGGCTACACCTTC
TRBJ1-2	.	TRBV9	.	CASGLGGDGYTF	TGTGCCAGCGGCCTGGGAGGGGATGGCTACACCTTC
TRBJ2-7	TRBD2	TRBV11-2	.	CASSLAGTRAEQYF	TGTGCCAGCAGCTTAGCCGGGACTAGAGCCGAGCAGTACTTC
TRBJ2-7	.	TRBV5-1	.	CASSLEREQYF	TGCGCCAGCAGCTTGGAAAGGGAGCAGTACTTC
TRBJ1-1	.	TRBV6-5	few	CASNPTGLAEAFF	TGTGCCAGCAACCCTACAGGGCTCGCTGAAGCTTTCTTT